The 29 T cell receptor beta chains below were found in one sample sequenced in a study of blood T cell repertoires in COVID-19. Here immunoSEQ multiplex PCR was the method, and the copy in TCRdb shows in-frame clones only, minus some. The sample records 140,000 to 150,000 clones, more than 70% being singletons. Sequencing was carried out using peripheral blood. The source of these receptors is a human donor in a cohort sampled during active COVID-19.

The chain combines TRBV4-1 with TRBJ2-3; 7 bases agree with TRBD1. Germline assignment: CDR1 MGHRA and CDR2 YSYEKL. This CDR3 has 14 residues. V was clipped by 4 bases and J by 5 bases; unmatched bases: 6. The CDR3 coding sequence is TGCGCCAGCAGCCGGAGTACAGGGGTAGATACGCAGTATTTT. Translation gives CASSRSTGVDTQYF.

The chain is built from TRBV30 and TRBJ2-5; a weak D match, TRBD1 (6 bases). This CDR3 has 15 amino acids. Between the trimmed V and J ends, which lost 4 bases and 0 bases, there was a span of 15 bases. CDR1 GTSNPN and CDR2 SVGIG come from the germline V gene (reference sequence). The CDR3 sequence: CAWKYGGAYQETQYF. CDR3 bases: TGTGCCTGGAAATATGGGGGCGCGTACCAAGAGACCCAGTACTTC.

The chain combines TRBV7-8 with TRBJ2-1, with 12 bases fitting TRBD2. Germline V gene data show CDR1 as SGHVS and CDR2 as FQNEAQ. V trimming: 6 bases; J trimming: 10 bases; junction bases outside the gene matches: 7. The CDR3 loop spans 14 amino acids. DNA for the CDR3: TGTGCCAGCAGTCCCGGACTAGCGGGGAACGAGCAGTTCTTC. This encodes CASSPGLAGNEQFF.

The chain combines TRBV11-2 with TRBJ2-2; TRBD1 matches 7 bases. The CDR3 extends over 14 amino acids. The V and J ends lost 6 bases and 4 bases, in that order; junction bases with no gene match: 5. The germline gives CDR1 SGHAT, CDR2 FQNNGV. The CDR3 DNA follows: TGTGCCAGCAGTTTATCAGGGGGCACCGGGGAGCTGTTTTTT. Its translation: CASSLSGGTGELFF.

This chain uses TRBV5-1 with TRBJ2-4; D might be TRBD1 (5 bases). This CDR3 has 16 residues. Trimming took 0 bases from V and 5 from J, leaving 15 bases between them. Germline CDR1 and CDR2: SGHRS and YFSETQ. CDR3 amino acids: CASSLVLQGGENIQYF. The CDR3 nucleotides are TGCGCCAGCAGCTTGGTCCTTCAGGGCGGTGAAAACATTCAGTACTTC.

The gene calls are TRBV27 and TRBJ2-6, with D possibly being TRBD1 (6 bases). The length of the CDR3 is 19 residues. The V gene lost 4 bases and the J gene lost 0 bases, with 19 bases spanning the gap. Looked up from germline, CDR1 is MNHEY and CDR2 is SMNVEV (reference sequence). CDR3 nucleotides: TGTGCCAGCAGTTCCCATCTGAACAGGGATAGCTCTGGGGCCAACGTCCTGACTTTC. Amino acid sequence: CASSSHLNRDSSGANVLTF.

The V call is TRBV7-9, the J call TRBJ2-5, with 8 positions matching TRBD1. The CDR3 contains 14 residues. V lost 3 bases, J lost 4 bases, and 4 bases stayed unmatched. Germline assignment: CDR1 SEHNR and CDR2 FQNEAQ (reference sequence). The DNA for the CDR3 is TGTGCCAGCAGCTTCCAGGGGGCGGCAGAGACCCAGTACTTC. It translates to CASSFQGAAETQYF.

CDR3 in amino acids: CASSLGRGTDTQYF. CDR3 nucleotides: TGTGCCAGCAGCTTAGGGCGGGGCACAGATACGCAGTATTTT. This rearrangement joins TRBV11-2 to TRBJ2-3, with a possible D match to TRBD2 (5 bases). The length of the CDR3 is 14 residues. Trimming removed 1 base from V and 1 base from J, with 6 bases in between. Germline lookup yields CDR1 SGHAT and CDR2 FQNNGV.

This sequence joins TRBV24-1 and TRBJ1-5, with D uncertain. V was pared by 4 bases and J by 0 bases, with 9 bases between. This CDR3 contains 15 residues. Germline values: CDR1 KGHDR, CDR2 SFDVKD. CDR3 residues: CATSDRGDSNQPQHF. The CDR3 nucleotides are TGTGCCACCAGTGACCGCGGTGATAGCAATCAGCCCCAGCATTTT.

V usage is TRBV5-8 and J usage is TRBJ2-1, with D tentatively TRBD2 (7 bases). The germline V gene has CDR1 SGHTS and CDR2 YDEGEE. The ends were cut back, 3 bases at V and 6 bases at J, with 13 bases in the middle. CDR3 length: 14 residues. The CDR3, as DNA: TGTGCCAGCAGCTATGGCGGGGGCTTCAATGAGCAGTTCTTC. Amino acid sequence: CASSYGGGFNEQFF.

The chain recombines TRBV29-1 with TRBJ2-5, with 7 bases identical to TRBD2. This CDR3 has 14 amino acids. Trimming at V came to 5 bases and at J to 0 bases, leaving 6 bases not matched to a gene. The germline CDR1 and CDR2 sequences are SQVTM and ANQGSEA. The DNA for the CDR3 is TGCAGCGTTCTATTAGCGGGCTACCAAGAGACCCAGTACTTC. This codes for CSVLLAGYQETQYF.

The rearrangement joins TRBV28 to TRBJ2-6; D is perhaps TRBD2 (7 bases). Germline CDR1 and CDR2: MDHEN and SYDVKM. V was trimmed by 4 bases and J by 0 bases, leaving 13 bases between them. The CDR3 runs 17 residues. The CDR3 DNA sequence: TGTGCCAGCAGTTCTGGCGGGGGCCTCTCTGGGGCCAACGTCCTGACTTTC. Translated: CASSSGGGLSGANVLTF. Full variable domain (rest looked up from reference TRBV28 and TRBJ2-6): DVKVTQSSRYLVKRTGEKVFLECVQDMDHENMFWYRQDPGLGLRLIYFSYDVKMKEKGDIPEGYSVSREKKERFSLILESASTNQTSMYLCASSSGGGLSGANVLTFGAGSRLTVL.

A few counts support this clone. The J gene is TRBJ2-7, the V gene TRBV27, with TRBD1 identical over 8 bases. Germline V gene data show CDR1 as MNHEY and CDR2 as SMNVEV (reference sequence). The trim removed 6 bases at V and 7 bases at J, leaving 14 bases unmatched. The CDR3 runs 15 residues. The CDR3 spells CASSPLSGQGKEQYF. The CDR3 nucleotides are TGTGCCAGCAGCCCACTCTCCGGACAGGGAAAAGAGCAGTACTTC.

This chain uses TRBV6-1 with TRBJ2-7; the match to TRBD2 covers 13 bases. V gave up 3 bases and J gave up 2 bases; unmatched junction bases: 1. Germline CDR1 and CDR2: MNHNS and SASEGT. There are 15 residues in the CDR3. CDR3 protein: CASSEGLAGTYEQYF. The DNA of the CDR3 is TGTGCCAGCAGTGAGGGACTAGCGGGGACCTACGAGCAGTACTTC.

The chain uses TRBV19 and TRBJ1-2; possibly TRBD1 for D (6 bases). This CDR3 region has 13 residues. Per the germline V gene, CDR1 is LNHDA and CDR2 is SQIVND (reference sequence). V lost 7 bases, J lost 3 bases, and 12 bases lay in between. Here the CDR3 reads CASTTGHYYGYTF. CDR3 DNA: TGTGCCAGTACCACGGGACATTACTATGGCTACACCTTC.

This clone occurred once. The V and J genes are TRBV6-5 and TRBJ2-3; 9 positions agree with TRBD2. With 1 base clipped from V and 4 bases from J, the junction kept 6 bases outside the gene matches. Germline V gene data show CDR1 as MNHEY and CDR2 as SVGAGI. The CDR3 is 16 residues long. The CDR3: CASSYLAGGPADTQYF. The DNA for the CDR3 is TGTGCCAGCAGTTACTTGGCGGGGGGGCCGGCAGATACGCAGTATTTT.

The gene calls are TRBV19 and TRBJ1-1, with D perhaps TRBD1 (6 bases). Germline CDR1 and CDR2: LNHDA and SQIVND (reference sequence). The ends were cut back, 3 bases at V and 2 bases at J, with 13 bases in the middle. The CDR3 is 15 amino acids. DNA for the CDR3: TGTGCCAGTAGTATCACAGGGCGGAGAAACACTGAAGCTTTCTTT. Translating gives CASSITGRRNTEAFF.

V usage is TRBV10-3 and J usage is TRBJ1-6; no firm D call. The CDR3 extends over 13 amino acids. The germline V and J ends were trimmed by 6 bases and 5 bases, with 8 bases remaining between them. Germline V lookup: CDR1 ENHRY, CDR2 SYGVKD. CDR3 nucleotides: TGTGCCATCAGGGGAGGAAATAATTCACCCCTCCACTTT. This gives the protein CAIRGGNNSPLHF.

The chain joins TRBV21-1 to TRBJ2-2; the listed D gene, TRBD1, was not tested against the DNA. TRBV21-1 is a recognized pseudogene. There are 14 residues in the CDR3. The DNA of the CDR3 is TGTGCCAGCATCAAGGGGCACTACACCGGGGAGCTGTTTTTT. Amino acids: CASIKGHYTGELFF.

The chain's CDR3 is CASSSGAGDGTDTQYF. The CDR3, as DNA: TGTGCCAGCAGTTCAGGAGCGGGGGACGGGACAGATACGCAGTATTTT. This rearrangement joins TRBV6-5 to TRBJ2-3, with 8 bases fitting TRBD2. This CDR3 has 16 residues. The V gene's germline CDR1 is MNHEY and CDR2 SVGAGI. The trim removed 4 bases at V and 3 bases at J, leaving 9 bases unmatched.

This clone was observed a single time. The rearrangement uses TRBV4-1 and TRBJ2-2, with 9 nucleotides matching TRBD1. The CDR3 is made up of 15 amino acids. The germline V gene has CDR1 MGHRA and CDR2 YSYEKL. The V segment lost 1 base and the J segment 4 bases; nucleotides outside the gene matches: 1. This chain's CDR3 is CASSQGTGVTGELFF. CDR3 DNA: TGCGCCAGCAGCCAAGGGACAGGGGTCACCGGGGAGCTGTTTTTT.

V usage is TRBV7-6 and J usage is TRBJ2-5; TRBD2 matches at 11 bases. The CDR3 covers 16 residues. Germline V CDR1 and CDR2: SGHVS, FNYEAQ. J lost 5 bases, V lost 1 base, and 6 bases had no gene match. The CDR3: CASSLGLAGGEETQYF. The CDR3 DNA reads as TGTGCCAGCAGCTTAGGGCTAGCGGGGGGCGAGGAGACCCAGTACTTC.

CDR3 loop: CASSLGQNTEAFF. The CDR3, as DNA: TGTGCCAGCAGTTTGGGACAGAACACTGAAGCTTTCTTT. The rearrangement joins TRBV6-5 to TRBJ1-1, with D possibly matching TRBD1 (6 bases). The CDR3 runs 13 residues. The germline V gene has CDR1 MNHEY and CDR2 SVGAGI. V lost 4 bases to trimming and J lost 1 base, with 7 bases between them.

The CDR3 loop reads CASSLAEGAQETQYF. CDR3 DNA: TGTGCCAGCAGCTTAGCGGAGGGGGCCCAAGAGACCCAGTACTTC. The chain is built from TRBV7-9 and TRBJ2-5; perhaps TRBD1 as D (7 bases). Germline values: CDR1 SEHNR, CDR2 FQNEAQ (reference sequence). The V end was cut by 0 bases, the J end by 1 base, with 9 bases between. The CDR3 covers 15 residues.

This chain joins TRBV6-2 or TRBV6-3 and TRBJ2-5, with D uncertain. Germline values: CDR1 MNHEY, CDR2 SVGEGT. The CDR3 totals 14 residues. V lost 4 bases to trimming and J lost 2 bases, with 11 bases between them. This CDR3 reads CASSSPLRQETQYF. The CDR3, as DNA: TGTGCCAGCAGTTCCCCCCTTCGGCAAGAGACCCAGTACTTC.

CDR3 residues: CASSPLATGELFF. The CDR3 DNA reads TGTGCCAGCAGCCCCCTAGCAACCGGGGAGCTGTTTTTT. The genes are TRBV7-9 and TRBJ2-2; maybe TRBD2 (5 bases). Germline CDR1 is SEHNR and CDR2 is FQNEAQ (reference sequence). With 5 bases removed from V and 5 bases from J, the gap between germline ends came to 9 bases. The CDR3 is made up of 13 amino acids.

The CDR3 region is CASHLREGNTEAFF. Here the CDR3 DNA reads TGTGCCAGCCACCTGCGGGAGGGGAACACTGAAGCTTTCTTT. This chain joins TRBV6-5 and TRBJ1-1; D ambiguous. V gave up 8 bases and J gave up 1 base, with 14 bases separating them. There are 14 residues in the CDR3. CDR1 and CDR2 (germline): MNHEY, SVGAGI.

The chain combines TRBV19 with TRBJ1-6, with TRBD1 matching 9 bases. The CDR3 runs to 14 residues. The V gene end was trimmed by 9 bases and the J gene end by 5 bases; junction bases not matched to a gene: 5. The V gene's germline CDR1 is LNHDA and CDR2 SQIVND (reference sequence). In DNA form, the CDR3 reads TGTGCCAGCTCCCGGGACAGGGATAATTCACCCCTCCACTTT. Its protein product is CASSRDRDNSPLHF. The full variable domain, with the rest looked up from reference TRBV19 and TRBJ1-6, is DGGITQSPKYLFRKEGQNVTLSCEQNLNHDAMYWYRQDPGQGLRLIYYSQIVNDFQKGDIAEGYSVSREKKESFPLTVTSAQKNPTAFYLCASSRDRDNSPLHFGNGTRLTVT.

CDR3 coding DNA: TGTGCCAGCAGTTTACGCGGCGTCCAAGAGACCCAGTACTTC. Its translation is CASSLRGVQETQYF. The chain recombines TRBV27 with TRBJ2-5; D is unclear. V shed 2 bases and J shed 1 base, with 8 bases lying between them. CDR3 length: 14 residues. In germline, CDR1 is MNHEY, CDR2 SMNVEV (reference sequence).